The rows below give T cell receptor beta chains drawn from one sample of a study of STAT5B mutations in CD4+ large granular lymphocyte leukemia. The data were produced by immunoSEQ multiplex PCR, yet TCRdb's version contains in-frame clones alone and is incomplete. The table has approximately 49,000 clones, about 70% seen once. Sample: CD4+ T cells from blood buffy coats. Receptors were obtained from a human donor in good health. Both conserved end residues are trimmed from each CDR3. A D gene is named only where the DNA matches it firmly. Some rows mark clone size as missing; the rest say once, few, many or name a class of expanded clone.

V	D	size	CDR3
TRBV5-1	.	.	ASSLGTLITEAF
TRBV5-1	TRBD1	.	ASSSGTGSNYGYT
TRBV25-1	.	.	ASSRGRDTQY
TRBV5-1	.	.	ASSLNPRQETQY
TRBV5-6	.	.	ASSSGETQY
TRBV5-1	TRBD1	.	ASSLGTGGEGYT
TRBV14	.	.	ASSQQVQETQY
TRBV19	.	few	ASSIGQHLGAVF
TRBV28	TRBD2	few	ASSGWGGGELF
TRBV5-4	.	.	ASSLGGAGANVLT
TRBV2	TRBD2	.	ASSLPGLASETQY
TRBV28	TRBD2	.	ASSLYTRGGAGETQY
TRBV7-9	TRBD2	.	ASSLDPGLGETQY
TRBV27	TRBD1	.	ASKRQGDEKLF
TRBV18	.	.	ASSPPRGSDTQY
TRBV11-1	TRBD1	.	ASSLRDRDHTQY
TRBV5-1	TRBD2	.	ASSLGAAGGGEQF
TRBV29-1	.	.	SVKPTGPETQY
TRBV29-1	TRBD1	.	SVAGQGGTDTQY
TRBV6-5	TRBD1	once	ASRGTGVYNEQF
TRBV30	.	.	AWSVGGTNEKLF
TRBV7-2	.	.	ASSSPQVGGTQY
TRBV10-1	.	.	ASSERRVVEKLF
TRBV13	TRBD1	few	ASRRGGLNTEAF
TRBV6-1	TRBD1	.	ATTTGDGYGYT
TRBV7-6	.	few	ASSFSRNQPQH
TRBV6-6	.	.	ASSPGVYEQY
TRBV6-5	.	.	ASSYSTGARSPLH
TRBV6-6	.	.	ASSPQGGLDQPQH
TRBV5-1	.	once	ASVASDTGELF
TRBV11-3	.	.	ASSPGQGYGYT
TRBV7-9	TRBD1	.	ASSPPGQGNSGELF
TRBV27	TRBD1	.	ASRASGGSGEKLF
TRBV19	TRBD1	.	ASSEGQFSYEQY
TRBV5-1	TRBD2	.	ASSSRLAGGPTDTQY
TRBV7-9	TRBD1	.	ASSLSRGNTEAF
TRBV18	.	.	ASSPFGEGNNSPLH
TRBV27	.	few	ASTLVGTDTQY
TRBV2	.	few	ASSVTTTEQF
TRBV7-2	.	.	ASSLGLAGFEAF